The next 32 T cell receptor beta chains were all read from a single sample in a study of T cell responses to AZD1222 COVID-19 vaccine. The protocol was immunoSEQ multiplex PCR, while the TCRdb copy is restricted to in-frame clones and leaves out a portion. The data show fewer than 200,000 clones, around 94% seen once. Sequences were derived from peripheral blood, sampled on day 0 of AZD1222 vaccination. Receptors were obtained from an adult in good health.

V gene TRBV3-1 (or the pseudogene TRBV3-2) combines with J gene TRBJ2-1; 14 nucleotides match TRBD2. Germline lookup yields CDR1 LGHDT and CDR2 YNNKEL (reference sequence). The CDR3 spans 17 residues. Trimming at V came to 2 bases and at J to 7 bases, leaving 7 bases not matched to a gene. The CDR3 region is CASSQRTGLAGVNEQFF. The CDR3 DNA follows: TGTGCCAGCAGCCAACGAACGGGACTAGCGGGAGTAAATGAGCAGTTCTTC.

To note about this clone: Other DNA sequences of this sample code for an identical CDR3. The V and J genes are TRBV19 and TRBJ2-3, with 9 positions matching TRBD2. Germline V gene sequence: CDR1 LNHDA, CDR2 SQIVND (reference sequence). Germline trimming cut 5 bases from V and 1 base from J; bases unmatched to any gene: 1. The CDR3 spans 14 residues. The CDR3, as DNA: TGTGCCAGTAGTGTAGCGGGAGGCACAGATACGCAGTATTTT. Its translation: CASSVAGGTDTQYF.

J is TRBJ2-7 and V is TRBV7-2; 7 nucleotides line up with TRBD1. V lost 0 bases to trimming and J lost 1 base; unmatched junction nucleotides: 3. The CDR3 consists of 15 residues. In germline, CDR1 is SGHTA, CDR2 FQGNSA. Here the CDR3 DNA reads TGTGCCAGCAGCTTAGCGGCGACAGGGTCCTACGAGCAGTACGTC. Translated: CASSLAATGSYEQYV.

The chain couples TRBV7-2 to TRBJ2-1; possible D gene TRBD1, 5 bases. Trimming removed 3 bases from V and 2 bases from J, with 11 bases in between. The germline CDR1 and CDR2 sequences are SGHTA and FQGNSA. This CDR3 is 15 amino acids long. The CDR3 coding sequence is TGTGCCAGCAGCTTCCAGGGTGGTCCCTACAATGAGCAGTTCTTC. Amino acids: CASSFQGGPYNEQFF. The full variable domain, rest sourced from reference TRBV7-2 and TRBJ2-1, is GAGVSQSPSNKVTEKGKDVELRCDPISGHTALYWYRQSLGQGLEFLIYFQGNSAPDKSGLPSDRFSAERTGGSVSTLTIQRTQQEDSAVYLCASSFQGGPYNEQFFGPGTRLTVL.

The chain combines TRBV19 with TRBJ1-2; TRBD1 aligns across 7 bases. The CDR3 is 14 amino acids. The germline CDR1 and CDR2 sequences are LNHDA and SQIVND (reference sequence). V was clipped by 5 bases and J by 5 bases; unmatched bases: 8. Here the CDR3 DNA reads TGTGCCAGTAGTTCTGAGGTCAGGGGGTATGGCTACACCTTC. It encodes CASSSEVRGYGYTF.

The chain employs TRBV7-3 and TRBJ1-1; 9 bases agree with TRBD1. This CDR3 is 14 amino acids long. The V and J ends lost 5 bases and 5 bases, in that order; junction bases with no gene match: 6. In germline, CDR1 is SGHTA, CDR2 FQGTGA. CDR3 sequence: CASSPGTGLTEAFF. As DNA, the CDR3 is TGTGCCAGCAGCCCCGGGACAGGGCTGACTGAAGCTTTCTTT.

Only one count was recorded for this clone. The rearrangement joins TRBV9 to TRBJ1-4; D is unresolved. Germline V gives CDR1 SGDLS, CDR2 YYNGEE. V lost 0 bases and J lost 8, with 11 bases in between. The CDR3 covers 14 residues. Here the CDR3 reads CASSVAQSAEKLFF. The DNA for the CDR3 is TGTGCCAGCAGCGTAGCCCAAAGCGCCGAAAAACTGTTTTTT.

The chain has TRBV5-1 and TRBJ1-6, with D possibly being TRBD1 (5 bases). V lost 1 base and J lost 4, with 9 bases in between. CDR1 and CDR2 from the germline V gene are SGHRS and YFSETQ. The CDR3 has 15 amino acids. CDR3 bases: TGCGCCAGCAGCTTGTTTGCAGGGTATAATTCACCCCTCCACTTT. Protein sequence: CASSLFAGYNSPLHF.

The chain carries TRBV7-2 and TRBJ1-1, with D perhaps TRBD1 (5 bases). This CDR3 is 13 amino acids long. The V end was cut by 6 bases, the J end by 5 bases, with 13 bases between. Germline V CDR1 and CDR2: SGHTA, FQGNSA. Here the CDR3 reads CASRWMGETEAFF. CDR3 nucleotides: TGTGCCAGCAGATGGATGGGGGAGACTGAAGCTTTCTTT.

As DNA, the CDR3 is TGTGCCAGCAGCTTGCGCCCAGCGGATACGCAGTATTTT. Translating it yields CASSLRPADTQYF. J is TRBJ2-3 and V is TRBV5-8; D is ambiguous. The CDR3 has 13 amino acids. Trimming pared 1 base from V and 6 bases from J, leaving 9 bases between. Germline loops: CDR1 SGHTS, CDR2 YDEGEE.

The chain employs TRBV27 and TRBJ1-2, with 7 bases identical to TRBD1. The CDR3 is 14 residues long. V lost 5 bases to trimming and J lost 7 bases; unmatched junction nucleotides: 10. CDR1 MNHEY and CDR2 SMNVEV come from the germline V gene (reference sequence). Written as DNA, the CDR3 is TGTGCCAGCAGTCTAAGAGGGGGCGCATTTGGCTACACCTTC. It encodes CASSLRGGAFGYTF.

The chain carries TRBV5-4 and TRBJ1-4; no definite D call. Trimming removed 4 bases at V and 8 bases at J, with 12 bases between. Germline V CDR1 and CDR2: SGHNT, YYREEE (reference sequence). The length of the CDR3 is 13 residues. The CDR3 coding sequence is TGTGCCAGCAGCCCGACCTCGGAAGAAAAACTGTTTTTT. Protein sequence: CASSPTSEEKLFF.

J is TRBJ2-1 and V is TRBV7-3; TRBD2 aligns across 8 bases. The CDR3 extends over 17 amino acids. V was pared by 1 base and J by 5 bases, with 10 bases of the junction left unmatched. The germline V gene has CDR1 SGHTA and CDR2 FQGTGA. The CDR3 nucleotides are TGTGCCAGCAGCTTAAAGGTCCGGCGGGGGGCTAACAATGAGCAGTTCTTC. Translated: CASSLKVRRGANNEQFF.

This sequence joins TRBV3-1 (or the pseudogene TRBV3-2) and TRBJ2-5, with D tentatively TRBD2 (6 bases). Germline loops: CDR1 LGHDT, CDR2 YNNKEL (reference sequence). The V and J ends lost 0 bases and 7 bases respectively, with 15 bases between them. This CDR3 contains 15 residues. CDR3: CASSQDWAGRGTQYF. The CDR3 DNA sequence: TGTGCCAGCAGCCAAGATTGGGCAGGGCGGGGGACCCAGTACTTC.

This rearrangement joins TRBV6-5 to TRBJ1-1; TRBD1 might be the D (5 bases). The CDR3 covers 16 residues. The germline gives CDR1 MNHEY, CDR2 SVGAGI. The V end was cut by 0 bases, the J end by 5 bases, with 16 bases between. Here the CDR3 DNA reads TGTGCCAGCAGTTACTCGCACCCGGACTGGGGGACTGAAGCTTTCTTT. The encoded protein is CASSYSHPDWGTEAFF.

The chain joins TRBV18 to TRBJ1-2, with unresolved D. Trimming took off 5 bases at V and 4 bases at J, with 14 bases between the two ends. The CDR3 spans 14 residues. CDR1 and CDR2 from the germline V gene are KGHSH and LQKENI. Written as DNA, the CDR3 is TGTGCCAGCTCAGGTGGAACGGGTTCCTATGGCTACACCTTC. It encodes CASSGGTGSYGYTF.

The rearrangement joins TRBV5-4 to TRBJ1-1; D might be TRBD1 (6 bases). The germline CDR1 and CDR2 sequences are SGHNT and YYREEE (reference sequence). The CDR3 sequence is 13 residues long. The ends were cut back, 6 bases at V and 1 base at J, with 10 bases in the middle. The CDR3 loop reads CASTRQENTEAFF. The CDR3 bases are TGTGCCAGCACCCGACAGGAGAACACTGAAGCTTTCTTT.

The CDR3 region has the DNA TGTGCCAGCAAAAGGGGTAATTCACCCCTCCACTTT. Amino acids: CASKRGNSPLHF. This rearrangement joins TRBV27 to TRBJ1-6; a possible D gene is TRBD1 (5 bases). Trimming left V 7 bases short and J 6 bases short, with 7 bases between. CDR3 length: 12 residues. The germline V gene has CDR1 MNHEY and CDR2 SMNVEV (reference sequence).

The chain couples TRBV7-9 to TRBJ2-3, with 7 bases fitting TRBD2. Germline V gene data show CDR1 as SEHNR and CDR2 as FQNEAQ (reference sequence). CDR3 length: 15 amino acids. The V segment lost 0 bases and the J segment 2 bases; nucleotides outside the gene matches: 2. CDR3 sequence (DNA): TGTGCCAGCAGCTTAGCTAGCGGGTTCACAGATACGCAGTATTTT. Translated, it gives CASSLASGFTDTQYF.

This clone is a singleton in its sample. The V and J genes are TRBV5-1 and TRBJ1-3; D gene uncertain. V lost 4 bases and J 5 bases, leaving 28 bases between the germline ends. The CDR3 is made up of 19 amino acids. Per the germline V gene, CDR1 is SGHRS and CDR2 is YFSETQ. CDR3 sequence reads: CASSQRELVGTVGRNTIYF. The CDR3 DNA is TGCGCCAGCAGCCAGCGGGAACTGGTGGGTACCGTGGGCAGAAACACCATATATTTT.

The CDR3 coding sequence is TGTGCCACCTATCAAACCGGGGAGCTGTTTTTT. Amino acid sequence: CATYQTGELFF. The V gene is TRBV19, the J gene TRBJ2-2; no definite D call. The V end was cut by 10 bases, the J end by 5 bases, with 8 bases between. Germline V gives CDR1 LNHDA, CDR2 SQIVND (reference sequence). The CDR3 has 11 residues.

J is TRBJ1-1 and V is TRBV18; 7 nucleotides match TRBD1. From germline, CDR1 is KGHSH and CDR2 LQKENI. The CDR3 runs 15 residues. The trim removed 6 bases at V and 0 bases at J, leaving 7 bases unmatched. CDR3 nucleotide sequence: TGTGCCAGCTCTCGACAGGGTGAGGTGAACACTGAAGCTTTCTTT. As protein: CASSRQGEVNTEAFF.

V usage is TRBV5-1 and J usage is TRBJ1-1; D uncertain. Germline values: CDR1 SGHRS, CDR2 YFSETQ. This CDR3 has 14 amino acids. Trimming removed 2 bases at V and 1 base at J, with 9 bases between. This CDR3 is CASSFRAPNTEAFF. The CDR3 DNA sequence: TGCGCCAGCAGCTTCCGGGCCCCGAACACTGAAGCTTTCTTT.

The gene calls are TRBV13 and TRBJ2-1; no reliable D call. The CDR3 sequence is 12 residues long. V was cut by 3 bases and J by 5 bases, with 5 bases left in between. From germline, CDR1 is PRHDT and CDR2 FYEKMQ (reference sequence). The CDR3 bases are TGTGCCAGCAGCTTTCTGGACAATGAGCAGTTCTTC. Amino acid sequence: CASSFLDNEQFF.

V usage is TRBV6-5 and J usage is TRBJ2-5, with D perhaps matching TRBD1 (5 bases). Looked up from germline, CDR1 is MNHEY and CDR2 is SVGAGI. V lost 7 bases, J lost 1 base, and 16 bases lay in between. The CDR3 is 15 residues long. The CDR3 coding sequence is TGTGCCAGCATTAGACAGCTGTACCTCCAAGAGACCCAGTACTTC. The encoded protein is CASIRQLYLQETQYF.

The chain's CDR3 is CASSEGWTTGELFF. In DNA form, the CDR3 reads TGTGCCAGTAGTGAGGGTTGGACGACCGGGGAGCTGTTTTTT. This chain uses TRBV19 with TRBJ2-2; D perhaps matches TRBD2 (5 bases). The CDR3 loop spans 14 amino acids. Trimming cost V 5 bases and J 5 bases, with 12 bases left between them. Germline V gene data show CDR1 as LNHDA and CDR2 as SQIVND (reference sequence).

The chain links TRBV12-5 to TRBJ2-7, with D possibly TRBD1 on 6 matching bases. Germline CDR1 is LGHNT and CDR2 is FRNRAP. V was cut by 6 bases and J by 4 bases, with 13 bases left in between. This CDR3 region has 13 residues. The CDR3 spells CASGLGASYEQYF. The CDR3 DNA follows: TGTGCTAGTGGCCTGGGGGCCTCATACGAGCAGTACTTC.

This clone has a single count. The chain combines TRBV7-8 with TRBJ2-7; D perhaps matches TRBD2 (6 bases). The CDR3 totals 15 residues. Germline V gives CDR1 SGHVS, CDR2 FQNEAQ. The germline V and J ends were trimmed by 2 bases and 1 base, with 12 bases remaining between them. Written as DNA, the CDR3 is TGTGCCAGCAGCTTAACGGGCGGGATATCCTACGAGCAGTACTTC. Translation gives CASSLTGGISYEQYF.

This rearrangement joins TRBV4-3 to TRBJ2-1, with D maybe TRBD1 (5 bases). This CDR3 has 14 residues. V was clipped by 0 bases and J by 7 bases, with 10 bases between them. Germline V gives CDR1 LGHNA, CDR2 YSLEER. The CDR3 DNA reads TGCGCCAGCAGCCAAGATCATGGGGCAAATGAGCAGTTCTTC. Translating it yields CASSQDHGANEQFF.

This chain uses TRBV28 with TRBJ2-7; D could derive from TRBD1 or TRBD2 (5 bases each). CDR1 MDHEN and CDR2 SYDVKM come from the germline V gene. The CDR3 runs 16 residues. V lost 7 bases, J lost 3 bases, and 22 bases lay in between. CDR3 bases: TGTGCCAGCATTCCCGACCCCGGGGCTTTTGGCTACGAGCAGTACTTC. Translating it yields CASIPDPGAFGYEQYF.

The V gene is TRBV5-4, the J gene TRBJ1-2, with 8 bases fitting TRBD1. V lost 6 bases and J lost 3; bases outside the gene matches: 7. This CDR3 comprises 14 residues. Germline CDR1 reads SGHNT; CDR2 reads YYREEE (reference sequence). CDR3 in DNA: TGTGCCAGCAATGCCGGGACAGGCGACTATGGCTACACCTTC. Amino acids: CASNAGTGDYGYTF.

In this sample, this clone turned up a few times. The CDR3 DNA reads TGTGCCAGCAGTGAGGGGCGCACCGGGGAGCTGTTTTTT. Its translation: CASSEGRTGELFF. This sequence joins TRBV6-1 and TRBJ2-2; D is possibly TRBD1 (5 bases). Trimming took off 3 bases at V and 4 bases at J, with 6 bases between the two ends. CDR3 length equals 13 residues. Germline V gene lookup returns CDR1 MNHNS and CDR2 SASEGT.